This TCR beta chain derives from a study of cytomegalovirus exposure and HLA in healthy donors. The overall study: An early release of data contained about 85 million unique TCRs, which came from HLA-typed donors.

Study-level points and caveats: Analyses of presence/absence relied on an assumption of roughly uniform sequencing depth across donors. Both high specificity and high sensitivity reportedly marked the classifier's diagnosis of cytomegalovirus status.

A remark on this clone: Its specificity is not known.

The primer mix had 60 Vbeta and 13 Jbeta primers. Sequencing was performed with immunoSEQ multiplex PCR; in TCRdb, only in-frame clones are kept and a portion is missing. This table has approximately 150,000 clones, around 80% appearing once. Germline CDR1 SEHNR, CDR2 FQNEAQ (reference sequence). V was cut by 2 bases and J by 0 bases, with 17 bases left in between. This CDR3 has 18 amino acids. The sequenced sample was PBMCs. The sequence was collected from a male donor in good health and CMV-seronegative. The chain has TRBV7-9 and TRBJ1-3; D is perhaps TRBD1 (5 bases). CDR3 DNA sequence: TGTGCCAGCAGCTTAATCCGGGACTTCCCGTTCTCTGGAAACACCATATATTTT. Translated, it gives CASSLIRDFPFSGNTIYF. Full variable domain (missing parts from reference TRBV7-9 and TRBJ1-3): DTGVSQNPRHKITKRGQNVTFRCDPISEHNRLYWYRQTLGQGPEFLTYFQNEAQLEKSRLLSDRFSAERPKGSFSTLEIQRTEQGDSAMYLCASSLIRDFPFSGNTIYFGEGSWLTVV.